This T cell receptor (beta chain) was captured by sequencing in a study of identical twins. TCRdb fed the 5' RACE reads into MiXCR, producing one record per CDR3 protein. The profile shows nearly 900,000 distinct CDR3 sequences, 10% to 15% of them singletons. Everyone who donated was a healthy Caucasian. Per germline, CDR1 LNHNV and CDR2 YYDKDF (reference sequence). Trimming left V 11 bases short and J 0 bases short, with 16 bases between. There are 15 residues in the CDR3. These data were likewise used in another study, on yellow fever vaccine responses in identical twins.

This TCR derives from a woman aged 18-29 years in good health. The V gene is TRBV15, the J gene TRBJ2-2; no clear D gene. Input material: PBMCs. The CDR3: CASQEHGANTGELFF. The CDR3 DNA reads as TGTGCCTCCCAAGAACATGGCGCGAACACCGGGGAGCTGTTTTTT. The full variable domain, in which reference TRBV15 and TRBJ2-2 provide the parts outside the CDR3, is DAMVIQNPRYQVTQFGKPVTLSCSQTLNHNVMYWYQQKSSQAPKLLFHYYDKDFNNEADTPDNFQSRRPNTSFCFLDIRSPGLGDTAMYLCASQEHGANTGELFFGEGSRLTVL.